These 21 T cell receptor beta chains were sequenced from one sample in a study of regulatory T cells in long-lasting Graves disease. The time point denotes: persistent/refractory GD, antithyroid drugs over 5 years with positive TRAb. Isolated PBMC RNA provided the starting material for the TCR library. CDR3-region Arm-PCR and iRepertoire HTBI primers produced the TCR beta libraries. Via MiXCR, TCRdb re-called the multiplex PCR reads, giving one row per CDR3 protein. The table shows around 460,000 distinct CDR3 sequences, with 20% to 25% occurring only once. Sequences were derived from peripheral blood mononuclear cells (PBMCs), sampled when the disease was refractory, from a patient treated with antithyroid drugs. The receptors here all came from a female donor with Graves disease.

This clonotype was found many times. The gene calls are TRBV7-2 and TRBJ2-5; TRBD1 matches at 7 bases. Trimming took 1 base from V and 0 from J; bases not matched to a gene: 5. CDR1 SGHTA and CDR2 FQGNSA come from the germline V gene. The CDR3 has 16 residues. DNA for the CDR3: TGTGCCAGCAGCTTAGTACAGGGGCCGTACCAAGAGACCCAGTACTTC. Protein sequence: CASSLVQGPYQETQYF.

The V gene is TRBV29-1, the J gene TRBJ2-7; the D gene is possibly TRBD1 (6 bases). CDR3 length: 14 residues. Trimming left V 4 bases short and J 2 bases short, with 15 bases between. Germline CDR1 SQVTM, CDR2 ANQGSEA. The CDR3 DNA is TGCAGCGTTGTTTTTCAGGGGCCTCCCTACGAGCAGTACTTC. This sequence encodes CSVVFQGPPYEQYF.

The table lists this clonotype with many counts. This chain joins TRBV29-1 and TRBJ1-1; the D is unclear. This CDR3 has 11 amino acids. CDR1 is SQVTM, CDR2 ANQGSEA, per germline. V dropped 4 bases and J dropped 7 bases, with 10 bases sitting between them. The CDR3 sequence is CSVAIRIEAFF. CDR3 bases: TGCAGCGTTGCTATCCGGATTGAAGCTTTCTTT.

This clonotype was counted at least ten times. The chain uses TRBV20-1 and TRBJ1-1; D may be TRBD1 (5 bases). The germline V and J ends were trimmed by 6 bases and 8 bases, with 22 bases remaining between them. This CDR3 comprises 14 residues. Looked up from germline, CDR1 is DFQATT and CDR2 is SNEGSKA (reference sequence). CDR3 DNA: TGCAGTGCATTGCGGGGGGACTCATACTACGAAGCTTTCTTT. Translation gives CSALRGDSYYEAFF.

This clonotype was seen only a few times. V is TRBV5-1 and J is TRBJ2-5; possibly TRBD1 for D (6 bases). The CDR3 runs to 13 residues. Trimming removed 5 bases from V and 5 bases from J, with 13 bases in between. Germline V gene lookup returns CDR1 SGHRS and CDR2 YFSETQ. The DNA of the CDR3 is TGCGCCAGCAGGGCAGGGGAACGGGAGACCCAGTACTTC. This sequence encodes CASRAGERETQYF.

This clonotype was found many times. The rearrangement links TRBV12-3 or TRBV12-4 to TRBJ1-2, with TRBD1 as a possible D gene (5 bases). V was pared by 1 base and J by 4 bases, with 19 bases between. This CDR3 is 17 amino acids long. DNA of the CDR3: TGTGCCAGCAGTTTAGGCAGGACACGTCGGGGCATCTATGGCTACACCTTC. It codes for CASSLGRTRRGIYGYTF.

This clonotype was counted many times. The chain couples TRBV28 to TRBJ2-7, with 8 bases aligning to TRBD2. V shed 3 bases, J shed 5 bases, and the junction held 6 bases outside the gene matches. This CDR3 is built from 14 residues. Germline values: CDR1 MDHEN, CDR2 SYDVKM. The DNA of the CDR3 is TGTGCCAGCAGTTTTACCGGGACTAGAGACGAGCAGTACTTC. This encodes CASSFTGTRDEQYF.

This clonotype turned up a few times. The rearrangement uses TRBV3-1 and TRBJ1-1; no firm D call. Trimming removed 5 bases at V and 1 base at J, with 14 bases between. This CDR3 has 15 residues. The germline CDR1 and CDR2 sequences are LGHDT and YNNKEL (reference sequence). CDR3 loop: CASSSDAIGNTEAFF. The CDR3 DNA is TGTGCCAGCAGCTCGGACGCCATAGGGAACACTGAAGCTTTCTTT.

A note on this clonotype: A much bigger clone sits one base away, suggesting this may be a read error. The chain has TRBV2 and TRBJ1-2, with D possibly being TRBD1 (5 bases). The CDR3 spans 12 residues. Trimming shortened V by 6 bases and J by 7 bases, and 12 bases separated the two germline ends. CDR1 and CDR2 (germline): SNHLY, FYNNEI. In DNA form, the CDR3 reads TGTGCCAGCAGAGGGGTGGGGATTGGCTACACCTTC. Translating gives CASRGVGIGYTF.

This clonotype was observed many times. The chain combines TRBV28 with TRBJ2-5, with D possibly called TRBD1 or TRBD2 (5 bases each). Trimming left V 4 bases short and J 5 bases short, with 17 bases between. CDR1 MDHEN and CDR2 SYDVKM come from the germline V gene. The CDR3 covers 15 residues. The CDR3 region is CASSWYGGIVETQYF. Written as DNA, the CDR3 is TGTGCCAGCAGTTGGTATGGGGGAATTGTGGAGACCCAGTACTTC. Full variable domain (remainder filled in from reference TRBV28 and TRBJ2-5): DVKVTQSSRYLVKRTGEKVFLECVQDMDHENMFWYRQDPGLGLRLIYFSYDVKMKEKGDIPEGYSVSREKKERFSLILESASTNQTSMYLCASSWYGGIVETQYFGPGTRLLVL.

Ten or more counts support this clonotype. The chain joins TRBV28 to TRBJ1-2; TRBD1 might be the D (6 bases). The ends were cut back, 6 bases at V and 8 bases at J, with 13 bases in the middle. The V gene's germline CDR1 is MDHEN and CDR2 SYDVKM. CDR3 length: 12 amino acids. The CDR3 coding sequence is TGTGCCAGCAGCATTCCAGGGGTCGGCTACACCTTC. Translated, it gives CASSIPGVGYTF.

This rearrangement joins TRBV5-5 to TRBJ1-6; D gene uncertain. The CDR3 has 16 amino acids. The V end was cut by 2 bases, the J end by 5 bases, with 14 bases between. Germline lookup yields CDR1 SGHKS and CDR2 YYEKEE (reference sequence). The CDR3 nucleotides are TGTGCCAGCAGCTTTCTTCCGCTAAGAGATAATTCACCCCTCCACTTT. Translated, it gives CASSFLPLRDNSPLHF.

In its sample, this clonotype was seen many times. V gene TRBV5-5 combines with J gene TRBJ2-5; D may match TRBD1 or TRBD2 (7 bases each). Trimming cost V 2 bases and J 4 bases, with 15 bases left between them. This CDR3 has 15 amino acids. Germline V gene lookup returns CDR1 SGHKS and CDR2 YYEKEE (reference sequence). The CDR3 reads CASSFMTGRGETQYF. CDR3 DNA: TGTGCCAGCAGCTTTATGACAGGGAGGGGAGAGACCCAGTACTTC.

The chain has TRBV29-1 and TRBJ2-2; D is unclear. V was clipped by 7 bases and J by 3 bases, with 9 bases between them. Looked up from germline, CDR1 is SQVTM and CDR2 is ANQGSEA. There are 12 residues in the CDR3. CDR3 nucleotides: TGCAGCGCCCCAACGTACACCGGGGAGCTGTTTTTT. Translating gives CSAPTYTGELFF.

There are many counts of this clonotype. The gene calls are TRBV6-1 and TRBJ2-5, with 7 bases identical to TRBD1. This CDR3 contains 14 residues. Per germline, CDR1 MNHNS and CDR2 SASEGT. The J segment lost 1 base and the V segment lost 6 bases, leaving 5 bases of the junction unmatched. CDR3 in amino acids: CASSKPGGQETQYF. The CDR3 DNA sequence: TGTGCCAGCAGCAAACCAGGGGGCCAAGAGACCCAGTACTTC.

This clonotype has ten or more counts. V and J are TRBV2 and TRBJ1-1; D not resolved. Trimming stripped 7 bases from V and 0 bases from J, with 12 bases between. Germline lookup yields CDR1 SNHLY and CDR2 FYNNEI. This CDR3 contains 14 residues. The CDR3 nucleotides are TGTGCCAGCACCCCGACGGTTATGAACACTGAAGCTTTCTTT. Protein: CASTPTVMNTEAFF.

At least ten counts were recorded for this clonotype. CDR3 DNA: TGTGCCAGCAGTCCCCACAGGCTGGCGCAGTACTTC. It encodes CASSPHRLAQYF. The genes are TRBV28 and TRBJ2-7, with D possibly being TRBD1 (5 bases). This CDR3 region has 12 residues. V gave up 5 bases and J gave up 9 bases, with 14 bases separating them. Germline V gives CDR1 MDHEN, CDR2 SYDVKM.

The chain couples TRBV29-1 to TRBJ1-2, with D possibly TRBD1 on 6 matching bases. Per the germline V gene, CDR1 is SQVTM and CDR2 is ANQGSEA. V lost 0 bases and J lost 6, with 8 bases in between. The CDR3 has 12 amino acids. For the CDR3, the DNA is TGCAGCGTTGAAGAAAACAGGGATGGCTACACCTTC. The encoded protein is CSVEENRDGYTF.

The chain couples TRBV3-1 to TRBJ1-5; D remains unclear. V dropped 1 base and J dropped 4 bases, with 8 bases sitting between them. From germline, CDR1 is LGHDT and CDR2 YNNKEL (reference sequence). CDR3 size: 14 residues. Written as DNA, the CDR3 is TGTGCCAGCAGCCAAGCAGGTCGAAATCAGCCCCAGCATTTT. This encodes CASSQAGRNQPQHF.

In regard to this clonotype: Mismatch with germline at one junction end may stem from a read error. The V and J genes are TRBV30 and TRBJ1-1; no reliable D call. The CDR3 length is 12 residues. Germline V gives CDR1 GTSNPN, CDR2 SVGIG (reference sequence). The CDR3 protein is CAWRALNAEAFF. DNA of the CDR3: TGTGCCTGGAGAGCATTGAACGCTGAAGCTTTCTTT.

This clonotype was recorded at least ten times. The gene calls are TRBV10-3 and TRBJ2-5; no clear D gene. Germline V gives CDR1 ENHRY, CDR2 SYGVKD. The CDR3 covers 15 residues. V lost 11 bases, J lost 5 bases, and 24 bases lay in between. The CDR3, as DNA: TGTGCCGTCTCCCCATGGACGGGTCAAGGCGAGACCCAGTACTTC. Residues: CAVSPWTGQGETQYF.